A selection of T cell receptor beta chains follows, all from one sample in a study of blood T cell repertoires in COVID-19. Repertoires were generated with immunoSEQ multiplex PCR, while TCRdb's copy carries only in-frame clones and drops some. The sample records tens of thousands of clones, about nine tenths being singletons. The sequencing input was peripheral blood. These receptors all come from a man between 60 and 75 years old with active COVID-19. CDR3s include the opening cysteine and the closing phenylalanine or tryptophan. Fields, in order: clone size, V gene, J gene, CDR3 protein. Clone size is given for some rows only: seen once, a few or many times, or a class if the clone is expanded.

clone size: NA
V gene: TRBV4-2
J gene: TRBJ2-7
CDR3 protein: CASSQESSWVGEQYF

clone size: medium-sized
V gene: TRBV5-5
J gene: TRBJ1-5
CDR3 protein: CASSLVPGQNSNQPQHF

clone size: NA
V gene: TRBV7-9
J gene: TRBJ1-2
CDR3 protein: CASSSPWGRPRDGYTF

clone size: NA
V gene: TRBV5-1
J gene: TRBJ1-5
CDR3 protein: CASSLGAGASGNQPQHF

clone size: NA
V gene: TRBV14
J gene: TRBJ1-4
CDR3 protein: CASSQDLPGSFRLFF

clone size: NA
V gene: TRBV5-4
J gene: TRBJ1-1
CDR3 protein: CASSRGGDITEAFF

clone size: once
V gene: TRBV11-2
J gene: TRBJ2-1
CDR3 protein: CASSLSVGRGYNEQFF

clone size: NA
V gene: TRBV3-1/TRBV3-2
J gene: TRBJ2-1
CDR3 protein: CASSLFREEQFF

clone size: few
V gene: TRBV19
J gene: TRBJ1-5
CDR3 protein: CASSTGYGNQPQHF

clone size: NA
V gene: TRBV14
J gene: TRBJ2-7
CDR3 protein: CASSQGLGGYYEQYF

clone size: NA
V gene: TRBV27
J gene: TRBJ2-1
CDR3 protein: CASSPGQGWNEQFF

clone size: NA
V gene: TRBV30
J gene: TRBJ1-2
CDR3 protein: CAWSGAPSGYTF

clone size: NA
V gene: TRBV25-1
J gene: TRBJ1-2
CDR3 protein: CASRGGVYGYTF

clone size: NA
V gene: TRBV6-4
J gene: TRBJ2-7
CDR3 protein: CASSDSSEKVRGRSSYEQYF

clone size: NA
V gene: TRBV3-1/TRBV3-2
J gene: TRBJ2-5
CDR3 protein: CASSHRLAGYQETQYF

clone size: NA
V gene: TRBV20-1
J gene: TRBJ2-1
CDR3 protein: CSAKSGGEQFF

clone size: NA
V gene: TRBV3-1/TRBV3-2
J gene: TRBJ2-7
CDR3 protein: CASSHGTSSYEQYF

clone size: NA
V gene: TRBV7-9
J gene: TRBJ2-3
CDR3 protein: CASSRLAGASQYF

clone size: NA
V gene: TRBV6-5
J gene: TRBJ1-2
CDR3 protein: CASSKDRVRGYTF

clone size: NA
V gene: TRBV9
J gene: TRBJ1-1
CDR3 protein: CASSVGGVNTEAFF

clone size: NA
V gene: TRBV6-1
J gene: TRBJ2-1
CDR3 protein: CASSETPQTGGRQFF

clone size: NA
V gene: TRBV28
J gene: TRBJ2-5
CDR3 protein: CASSLSPGLASSETQYF

clone size: NA
V gene: TRBV5-5
J gene: TRBJ1-1
CDR3 protein: CASSFLGDTEAFF

clone size: few
V gene: TRBV19
J gene: TRBJ2-7
CDR3 protein: CASSPGTGGSYEQYF

clone size: NA
V gene: TRBV2
J gene: TRBJ1-2
CDR3 protein: CASSEAERGLGYTF

clone size: once
V gene: TRBV19
J gene: TRBJ1-2
CDR3 protein: CASSILNQGGGYTF

clone size: few
V gene: TRBV4-2
J gene: TRBJ1-5
CDR3 protein: CASSHTGDSNQPQHF

clone size: NA
V gene: TRBV4-1
J gene: TRBJ2-2
CDR3 protein: CASSQGPGRNTGELFF

clone size: NA
V gene: TRBV7-9
J gene: TRBJ2-3
CDR3 protein: CASSLGTTTDTQYF

clone size: NA
V gene: TRBV5-4
J gene: TRBJ1-4
CDR3 protein: CASSLAVNEKLFF

clone size: NA
V gene: TRBV5-1
J gene: TRBJ2-3
CDR3 protein: CASSEGASTDTQYF

clone size: NA
V gene: TRBV11-2
J gene: TRBJ2-7
CDR3 protein: CASRRPGGAYEQYF

clone size: NA
V gene: TRBV7-9
J gene: TRBJ2-6
CDR3 protein: CASSATRANVLTF

clone size: NA
V gene: TRBV7-9
J gene: TRBJ2-2
CDR3 protein: CASSPYSNTGELFF

clone size: NA
V gene: TRBV30
J gene: TRBJ1-2
CDR3 protein: CAWRAGQRNYGYTF

clone size: NA
V gene: TRBV14
J gene: TRBJ1-6
CDR3 protein: CASSQTGNSPLHF

clone size: NA
V gene: TRBV3-1/TRBV3-2
J gene: TRBJ1-1
CDR3 protein: CASSHTTANTEAFF

clone size: NA
V gene: TRBV5-5
J gene: TRBJ1-2
CDR3 protein: CASSLGGTGAKSGYTF

clone size: NA
V gene: TRBV28
J gene: TRBJ2-7
CDR3 protein: CASSWRAYEQYF

clone size: NA
V gene: TRBV5-5
J gene: TRBJ1-4
CDR3 protein: CASSWGWGESNEKLFF

clone size: NA
V gene: TRBV5-1
J gene: TRBJ2-5
CDR3 protein: CASSAGTGQETQYF

clone size: NA
V gene: TRBV3-1/TRBV3-2
J gene: TRBJ2-3
CDR3 protein: CASSPYGQGRDTQYF

clone size: NA
V gene: TRBV25-1
J gene: TRBJ1-5
CDR3 protein: CASSENSHQPQHF

clone size: NA
V gene: TRBV10-1
J gene: TRBJ2-3
CDR3 protein: CASSEATSGSTDTQYF

clone size: NA
V gene: TRBV24-1
J gene: TRBJ2-6
CDR3 protein: CATSDSGVAGANVLTF

clone size: NA
V gene: TRBV18
J gene: TRBJ2-6
CDR3 protein: CASSPWRQSGSGANVLTF

clone size: NA
V gene: TRBV29-1
J gene: TRBJ1-3
CDR3 protein: CSVDYLSGNTIYF

clone size: NA
V gene: TRBV6-5
J gene: TRBJ2-7
CDR3 protein: CITGLALSYEQYF